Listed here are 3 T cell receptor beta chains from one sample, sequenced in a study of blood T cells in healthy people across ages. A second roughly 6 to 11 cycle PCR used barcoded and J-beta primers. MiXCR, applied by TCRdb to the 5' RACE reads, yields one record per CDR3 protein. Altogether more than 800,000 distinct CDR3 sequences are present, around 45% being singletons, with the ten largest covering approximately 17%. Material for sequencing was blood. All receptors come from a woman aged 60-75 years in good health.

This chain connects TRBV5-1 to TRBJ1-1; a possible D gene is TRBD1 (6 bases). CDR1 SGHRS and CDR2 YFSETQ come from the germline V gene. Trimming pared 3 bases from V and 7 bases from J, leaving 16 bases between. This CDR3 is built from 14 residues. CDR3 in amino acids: CASSSLTGQIEAFF. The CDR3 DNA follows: TGCGCCAGCAGCTCGCTTACAGGGCAGATTGAAGCTTTCTTT. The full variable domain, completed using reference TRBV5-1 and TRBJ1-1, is KAGVTQTPRYLIKTRGQQVTLSCSPISGHRSVSWYQQTPGQGLQFLFEYFSETQRNKGNFPGRFSGRQFSNSRSEMNVSTLELGDSALYLCASSSLTGQIEAFFGQGTRLTVV.

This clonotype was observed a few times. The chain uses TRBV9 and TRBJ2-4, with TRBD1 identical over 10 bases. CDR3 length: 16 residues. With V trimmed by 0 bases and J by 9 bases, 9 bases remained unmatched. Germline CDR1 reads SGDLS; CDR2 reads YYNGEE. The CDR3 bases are TGTGCCAGCAGCGTAGCAGAGACAGGGGGCTGGAGCATTCAGTACTTC. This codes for CASSVAETGGWSIQYF. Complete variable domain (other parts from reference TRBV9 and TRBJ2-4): DSGVTQTPKHLITATGQRVTLRCSPRSGDLSVYWYQQSLDQGLQFLIQYYNGEERAKGNILERFSAQQFPDLHSELNLSSLELGDSALYFCASSVAETGGWSIQYFGAGTRLSVL.

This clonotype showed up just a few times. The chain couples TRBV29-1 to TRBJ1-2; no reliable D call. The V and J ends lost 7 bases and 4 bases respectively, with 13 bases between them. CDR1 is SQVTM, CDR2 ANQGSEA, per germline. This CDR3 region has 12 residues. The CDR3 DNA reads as TGCAGCGCCCGACTTTCGCTCTATGGCTACACCTTC. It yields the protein CSARLSLYGYTF.